This T cell receptor beta chain is from a study of blood T cell repertoires in COVID-19. With 5 bases removed from V and 3 bases from J, the gap between germline ends came to 19 bases. Germline V gene lookup returns CDR1 SEHNR and CDR2 FQNEAQ (reference sequence). This CDR3 has 16 residues. Everyone who took part was roughly 18 to 89 years old, and they came from about two dozen US areas. Assignment of participants to cohorts was predicated upon participant-reported clinical history. The protocol was immunoSEQ multiplex PCR, while the TCRdb copy is restricted to in-frame clones and leaves out a portion. The table records hundreds of thousands of clones, 88% of them present only once.

The rearrangement uses TRBV7-9 and TRBJ1-2; D possibly corresponds to TRBD1 (6 bases). Material for sequencing was PBMCs or T cells enriched from blood (not recorded which). The TCR was taken from a woman aged 45 to 65 who had recovered from COVID-19. The CDR3 sequence: CASSTRRGWGDYGYTF. In nucleotides, the CDR3 is TGTGCCAGCAGCACCCGCAGGGGATGGGGCGACTATGGCTACACCTTC.